One and the same sample provided the 22 T cell receptor beta chains below, sequenced in a study of blood T cell repertoires in COVID-19. Sequencing was performed with immunoSEQ multiplex PCR; in TCRdb, only in-frame clones are kept and a portion is missing. Of roughly 220,000 clones detected, 86% appear once; the ten largest clones hold approximately 10%. Sequences were obtained from peripheral blood. These receptors came from a woman between 50 and 59 years old with COVID-19, enrolled during active disease.

This sequence joins TRBV30 and TRBJ1-6; TRBD1 matches 8 bases. This CDR3 has 15 amino acids. CDR1 is GTSNPN and CDR2 is SVGIG in the germline V gene (reference sequence). V lost 0 bases to trimming and J lost 8 bases; unmatched junction nucleotides: 6. DNA for the CDR3: TGTGCCTGGAGTGTAAGTGGACAGGGTGATTCACCCCTCCACTTT. Amino acid sequence: CAWSVSGQGDSPLHF.

This chain joins TRBV2 and TRBJ1-5; TRBD1 is a possible D gene (6 bases). V lost 9 bases and J lost 9, with 18 bases in between. Per the germline V gene, CDR1 is SNHLY and CDR2 is FYNNEI. The CDR3 runs 13 residues. CDR3 DNA sequence: TGTGCCAGTACGCAGGGGCTCCAGCTGCCCCAGCATTTT. It specifies CASTQGLQLPQHF.

The V call is TRBV6-2 or TRBV6-3, the J call TRBJ2-2, with D tentatively TRBD1 (6 bases). CDR1 is MNHEY, CDR2 SVGEGT, per germline. The CDR3 is 16 residues long. Trimming pared 5 bases from V and 5 bases from J, leaving 18 bases between. The CDR3 here is CASSMHRVPGTGELFF. The CDR3 region has the DNA TGTGCCAGCAGTATGCACAGGGTCCCGGGGACCGGGGAGCTGTTTTTT.

The chain is built from TRBV18 and TRBJ1-1; possibly TRBD1 for D (5 bases). The CDR3 length is 14 residues. The V end was cut by 3 bases, the J end by 1 base, with 9 bases between. Per germline, CDR1 KGHSH and CDR2 LQKENI. The CDR3 region is CASSPKTGNTEAFF. CDR3 bases: TGTGCCAGCTCACCTAAAACAGGGAACACTGAAGCTTTCTTT.

The chain employs TRBV19 and TRBJ1-5; TRBD1 might be the D (5 bases). Germline V gives CDR1 LNHDA, CDR2 SQIVND (reference sequence). The V gene lost 4 bases and the J gene lost 4 bases, with 8 bases spanning the gap. The CDR3 spans 13 residues. As DNA, the CDR3 is TGTGCCAGTAGTAGCAGGGCGAATCAGCCCCAGCATTTT. The encoded protein is CASSSRANQPQHF.

The rearrangement uses TRBV3-1 (or the pseudogene TRBV3-2) and TRBJ2-3; TRBD2 matches at 9 bases. After removal of 1 base from V and 5 bases from J, the junction contained 4 bases not matched to a gene. CDR1 and CDR2 (germline): LGHDT, YNNKEL (reference sequence). The CDR3 totals 15 residues. Here the CDR3 reads CASSQGGSGGDTQYF. As DNA, the CDR3 is TGTGCCAGCAGCCAAGGAGGTAGCGGGGGAGATACGCAGTATTTT.

The genes are TRBV24-1 and TRBJ1-3, with D possibly matching TRBD1 (6 bases). This CDR3 contains 13 residues. Trimming shortened V by 9 bases and J by 4 bases, and 12 bases separated the two germline ends. Per germline, CDR1 KGHDR and CDR2 SFDVKD. The CDR3 here is CATDTGLGNTIYF. The CDR3 DNA sequence: TGTGCCACCGACACAGGGTTGGGAAACACCATATATTTT.

The table lists this clone with a count of one. The chain recombines TRBV9 with TRBJ2-4, with 10 bases fitting TRBD2. Germline values: CDR1 SGDLS, CDR2 YYNGEE. With V trimmed by 4 bases and J by 4 bases, 11 bases remained unmatched. CDR3 length equals 17 residues. The CDR3, as DNA: TGTGCCAGCAGCACCTCCTCTAGCGGGGGCGAGAAAAACATTCAGTACTTC. Translation gives CASSTSSSGGEKNIQYF.

This chain joins TRBV5-1 and TRBJ2-3; TRBD2 aligns across 10 bases. CDR3 length: 16 amino acids. CDR1 and CDR2 (germline): SGHRS, YFSETQ. J was trimmed by 3 bases and V by 0 bases; bases with no gene match: 4. CDR3 protein: CASSLERGGWTDTQYF. The CDR3, as DNA: TGCGCCAGCAGCTTGGAGCGGGGGGGATGGACAGATACGCAGTATTTT.

The chain uses TRBV12-3 or TRBV12-4 and TRBJ1-2; D not certain. With 5 bases removed from V and 2 bases from J, the gap between germline ends came to 9 bases. This CDR3 contains 13 residues. The CDR3 here is CASSPSGNYGYTF. CDR3 nucleotides: TGTGCCAGCAGTCCATCAGGCAACTATGGCTACACCTTC.

The chain is built from TRBV18 and TRBJ1-2, with 9 bases fitting TRBD1. Trimming took 2 bases from V and 0 from J; bases not matched to a gene: 13. This CDR3 spans 19 amino acids. Germline V lookup: CDR1 KGHSH, CDR2 LQKENI. As DNA, the CDR3 is TGTGCCAGCTCACCAAGCCTGACCGGGACAGGGATCACTAACTATGGCTACACCTTC. Protein sequence: CASSPSLTGTGITNYGYTF.

The chain couples TRBV11-3 to TRBJ2-7; TRBD1 might be the D (5 bases). Germline CDR1 and CDR2: SGHNT and YENEEA. V lost 2 bases to trimming and J lost 6 bases, with 14 bases between them. The CDR3 totals 14 residues. DNA for the CDR3: TGTGCCAGCAGCTTAAGGGGCAGGCAATTCGAGCAGTACTTC. Amino acids: CASSLRGRQFEQYF.

A few counts support this clone. The V and J genes are TRBV5-1 and TRBJ2-7, with 8 positions matching TRBD2. Germline lookup yields CDR1 SGHRS and CDR2 YFSETQ. The CDR3 contains 14 residues. The trim removed 4 bases at V and 6 bases at J, leaving 9 bases unmatched. CDR3 residues: CASSPHAGGGEQYF. The CDR3 region has the DNA TGCGCCAGCAGCCCCCACGCGGGGGGCGGCGAGCAGTACTTC.

This sequence joins TRBV5-1 and TRBJ1-6; the match to TRBD1 covers 7 bases. The trim removed 3 bases at V and 9 bases at J, leaving 6 bases unmatched. The CDR3 is 14 residues long. Germline CDR1 is SGHRS and CDR2 is YFSETQ. The CDR3 reads CASSWDRSSSPLHF. CDR3 DNA sequence: TGCGCCAGCAGCTGGGACAGATCTAGTTCACCCCTCCACTTT.

This clone occurred a few times. The J gene is TRBJ2-7, the V gene TRBV7-9; possible D gene TRBD2, 7 bases. Trimming cost V 3 bases and J 7 bases, with 10 bases left between them. This CDR3 is built from 12 residues. Germline CDR1 and CDR2: SEHNR and FQNEAQ (reference sequence). CDR3 nucleotides: TGTGCCAGCAGCTTGGCGGGGGCTGAGCAGTACTTC. This codes for CASSLAGAEQYF.

The V call is TRBV7-3, the J call TRBJ2-7; D unclear. Trimming pared 2 bases from V and 5 bases from J, leaving 7 bases between. This CDR3 spans 12 amino acids. CDR1 and CDR2 from the germline V gene are SGHTA and FQGTGA. The CDR3 protein is CASSLLGDEQYF. The DNA for the CDR3 is TGTGCCAGCAGCTTACTAGGAGACGAGCAGTACTTC.

DNA of the CDR3: TGTGCCAGCAGCCCCTACGGGACAGGGGGGAAGACCCAGTACTTC. This encodes CASSPYGTGGKTQYF. The chain links TRBV11-2 to TRBJ2-5; TRBD1 agrees at 11 bases. The germline gives CDR1 SGHAT, CDR2 FQNNGV. J lost 6 bases, V lost 5 bases, and 8 bases had no gene match. The length of the CDR3 is 15 residues.

This chain connects TRBV3-1 (or the pseudogene TRBV3-2) to TRBJ2-5; possibly TRBD1 for D (7 bases). The germline V gene encodes CDR1 LGHDT and CDR2 YNNKEL (reference sequence). Trimming pared 5 bases from V and 4 bases from J, leaving 17 bases between. This CDR3 region has 15 residues. CDR3 DNA: TGTGCCAGCAGCTTGGGACATCAGGGGGGAGAGACCCAGTACTTC. Translation gives CASSLGHQGGETQYF.

The chain has TRBV11-2 and TRBJ2-7; D might be TRBD1 (7 bases). The V gene's germline CDR1 is SGHAT and CDR2 FQNNGV. Trimming cost V 5 bases and J 4 bases, with 18 bases left between them. This CDR3 spans 15 amino acids. CDR3 DNA: TGTGCCAGCAGCACCCGGGCGGCAGGGGGGTACGAGCAGTACTTC. This codes for CASSTRAAGGYEQYF.

This chain connects TRBV11-2 to TRBJ1-1; D remains unclear. The germline gives CDR1 SGHAT, CDR2 FQNNGV. V was clipped by 9 bases and J by 1 base, with 9 bases between them. The CDR3 consists of 12 residues. As DNA, the CDR3 is TGTGCCAGTAGGTCGGGGAACACTGAAGCTTTCTTT. It codes for CASRSGNTEAFF.

The V call is TRBV11-2, the J call TRBJ1-6; 10 positions match TRBD1. With V trimmed by 4 bases and J by 8 bases, 8 bases remained unmatched. Germline assignment: CDR1 SGHAT and CDR2 FQNNGV. The CDR3 sequence is 16 residues long. The CDR3 nucleotides are TGTGCCAGCAGCTCCCGACAGGGGGCCTGGGATTCACCCCTCCACTTT. Residues: CASSSRQGAWDSPLHF.

The chain links TRBV28 to TRBJ1-3, with D perhaps TRBD1 (6 bases). V gave up 6 bases and J gave up 0 bases, with 21 bases separating them. This CDR3 has 18 amino acids. Germline V gives CDR1 MDHEN, CDR2 SYDVKM. The CDR3 is CASRGRVGTTFSGNTIYF. CDR3 bases: TGTGCCAGCAGGGGACGAGTTGGGACAACTTTCTCTGGAAACACCATATATTTT. Drawing the rest from reference TRBV28 and TRBJ1-3, the complete variable domain is DVKVTQSSRYLVKRTGEKVFLECVQDMDHENMFWYRQDPGLGLRLIYFSYDVKMKEKGDIPEGYSVSREKKERFSLILESASTNQTSMYLCASRGRVGTTFSGNTIYFGEGSWLTVV.